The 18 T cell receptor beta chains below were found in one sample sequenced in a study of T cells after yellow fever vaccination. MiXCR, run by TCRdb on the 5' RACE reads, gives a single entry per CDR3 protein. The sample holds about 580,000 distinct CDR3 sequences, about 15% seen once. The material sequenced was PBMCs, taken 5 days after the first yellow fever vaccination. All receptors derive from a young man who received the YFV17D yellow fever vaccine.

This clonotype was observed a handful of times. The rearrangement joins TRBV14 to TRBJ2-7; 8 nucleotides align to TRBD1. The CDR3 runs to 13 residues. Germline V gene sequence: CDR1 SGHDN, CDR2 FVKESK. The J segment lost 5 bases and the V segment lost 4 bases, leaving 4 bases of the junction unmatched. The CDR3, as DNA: TGTGCCAGCAGCCCGGACAGGGTCAACGAGCAGTACTTC. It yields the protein CASSPDRVNEQYF.

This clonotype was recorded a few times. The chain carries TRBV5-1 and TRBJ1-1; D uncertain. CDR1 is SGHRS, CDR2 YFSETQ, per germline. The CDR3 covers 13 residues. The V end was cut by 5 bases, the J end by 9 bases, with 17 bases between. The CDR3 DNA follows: TGCGCCAGCAGTTCAGAGTGGGAAGATAAAGCTTTCTTT. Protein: CASSSEWEDKAFF.

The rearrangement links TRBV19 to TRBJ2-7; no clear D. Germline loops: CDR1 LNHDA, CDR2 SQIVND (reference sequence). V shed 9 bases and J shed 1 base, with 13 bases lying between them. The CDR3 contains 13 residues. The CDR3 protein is CASREVSSYEQYF. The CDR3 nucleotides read TGTGCCAGCCGAGAAGTTTCTTCCTACGAGCAGTACTTC.

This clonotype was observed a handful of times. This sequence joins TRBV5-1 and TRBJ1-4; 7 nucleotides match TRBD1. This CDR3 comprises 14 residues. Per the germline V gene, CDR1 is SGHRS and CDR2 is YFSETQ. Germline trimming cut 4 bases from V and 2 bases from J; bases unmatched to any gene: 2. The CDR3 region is CASSPGQTNEKLFF. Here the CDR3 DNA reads TGCGCCAGCAGCCCGGGACAGACTAATGAAAAACTGTTTTTT. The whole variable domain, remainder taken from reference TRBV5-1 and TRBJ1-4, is KAGVTQTPRYLIKTRGQQVTLSCSPISGHRSVSWYQQTPGQGLQFLFEYFSETQRNKGNFPGRFSGRQFSNSRSEMNVSTLELGDSALYLCASSPGQTNEKLFFGSGTQLSVL.

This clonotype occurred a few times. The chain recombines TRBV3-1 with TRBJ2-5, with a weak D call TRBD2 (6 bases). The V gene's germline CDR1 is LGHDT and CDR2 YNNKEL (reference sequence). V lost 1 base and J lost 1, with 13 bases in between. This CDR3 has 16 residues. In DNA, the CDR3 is TGTGCCAGCAGCCAAGGGTGGGGGGAGATCCAAGAGACCCAGTACTTC. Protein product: CASSQGWGEIQETQYF.

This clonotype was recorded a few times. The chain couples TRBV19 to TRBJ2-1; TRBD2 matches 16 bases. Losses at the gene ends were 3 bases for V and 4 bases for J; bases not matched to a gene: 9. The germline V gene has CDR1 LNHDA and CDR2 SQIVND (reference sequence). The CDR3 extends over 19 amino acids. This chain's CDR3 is CASSISGTSGGARYNEQFF. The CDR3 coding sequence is TGTGCCAGTAGTATTTCGGGGACTAGCGGGGGGGCGAGATACAATGAGCAGTTCTTC.

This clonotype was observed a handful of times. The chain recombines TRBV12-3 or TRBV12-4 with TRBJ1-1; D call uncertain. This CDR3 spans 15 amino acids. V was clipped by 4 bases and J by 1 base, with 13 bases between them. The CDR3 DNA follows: TGTGCCAGCAGTTCGAGGGTTGGCTGGAACACTGAAGCTTTCTTT. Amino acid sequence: CASSSRVGWNTEAFF.

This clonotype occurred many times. CDR3 amino acids: CASSQSGSPNQPQHF. Here the CDR3 DNA reads TGCGCCAGCAGTCAATCGGGCAGCCCGAATCAGCCCCAGCATTTT. The chain joins TRBV23-1 to TRBJ1-5; D is uncertain. TRBV23-1 is treated as an ORF (open reading frame) with a function not yet certain. CDR3 length equals 15 residues. V was cut by 0 bases and J by 4 bases, with 10 bases left in between.

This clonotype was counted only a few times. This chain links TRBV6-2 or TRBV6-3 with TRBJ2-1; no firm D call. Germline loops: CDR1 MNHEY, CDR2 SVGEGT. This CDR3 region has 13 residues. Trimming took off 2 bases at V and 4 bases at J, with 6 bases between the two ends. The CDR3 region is CASSYQGYNEQFF. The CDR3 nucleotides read TGTGCCAGCAGTTACCAAGGGTACAATGAGCAGTTCTTC.

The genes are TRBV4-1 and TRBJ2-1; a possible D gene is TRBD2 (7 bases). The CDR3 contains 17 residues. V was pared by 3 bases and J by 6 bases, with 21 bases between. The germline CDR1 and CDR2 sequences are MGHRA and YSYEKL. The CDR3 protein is CASSQIGGGGARNEQFF. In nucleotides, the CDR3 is TGCGCCAGCAGCCAGATCGGTGGAGGGGGGGCCCGCAATGAGCAGTTCTTC.

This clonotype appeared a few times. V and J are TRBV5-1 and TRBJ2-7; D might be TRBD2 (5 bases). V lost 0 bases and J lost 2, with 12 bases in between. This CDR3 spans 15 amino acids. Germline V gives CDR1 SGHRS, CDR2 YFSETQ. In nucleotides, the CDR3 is TGCGCCAGCAGCTTGGTCGGTCAGACTACCTACGAGCAGTACTTC. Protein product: CASSLVGQTTYEQYF. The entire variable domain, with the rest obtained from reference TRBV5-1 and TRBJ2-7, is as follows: KAGVTQTPRYLIKTRGQQVTLSCSPISGHRSVSWYQQTPGQGLQFLFEYFSETQRNKGNFPGRFSGRQFSNSRSEMNVSTLELGDSALYLCASSLVGQTTYEQYFGPGTRLTVT.

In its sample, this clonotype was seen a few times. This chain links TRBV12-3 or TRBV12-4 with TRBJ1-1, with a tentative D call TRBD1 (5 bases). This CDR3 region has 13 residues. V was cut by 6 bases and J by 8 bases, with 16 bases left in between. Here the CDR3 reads CASSKLGHAEAFF. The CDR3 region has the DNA TGTGCCAGCAGCAAGCTCGGACATGCCGAAGCTTTCTTT.

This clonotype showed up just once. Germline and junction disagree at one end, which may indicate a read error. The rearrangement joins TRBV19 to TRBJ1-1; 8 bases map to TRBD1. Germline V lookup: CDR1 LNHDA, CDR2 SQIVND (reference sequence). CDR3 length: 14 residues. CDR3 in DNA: TGTGCCAGTAGGAACAGGGGGGTGAACTCTGAAGCTTTCTTT. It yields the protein CASRNRGVNSEAFF.

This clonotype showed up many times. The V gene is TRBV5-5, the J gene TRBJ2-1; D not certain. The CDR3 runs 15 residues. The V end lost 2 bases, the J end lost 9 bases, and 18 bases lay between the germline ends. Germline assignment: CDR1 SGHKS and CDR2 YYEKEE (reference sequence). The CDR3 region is CASSFGSSEVGEQFF. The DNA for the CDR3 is TGTGCCAGCAGCTTCGGGTCCTCCGAGGTGGGTGAGCAGTTCTTC.

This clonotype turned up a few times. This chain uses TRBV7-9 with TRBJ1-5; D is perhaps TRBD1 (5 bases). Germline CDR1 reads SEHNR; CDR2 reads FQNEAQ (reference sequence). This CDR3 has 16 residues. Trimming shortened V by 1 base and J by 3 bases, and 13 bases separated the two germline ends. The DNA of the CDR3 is TGTGCCAGCAGCTTAGGAGGGCGGGGGAACAATCAGCCCCAGCATTTT. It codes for CASSLGGRGNNQPQHF.

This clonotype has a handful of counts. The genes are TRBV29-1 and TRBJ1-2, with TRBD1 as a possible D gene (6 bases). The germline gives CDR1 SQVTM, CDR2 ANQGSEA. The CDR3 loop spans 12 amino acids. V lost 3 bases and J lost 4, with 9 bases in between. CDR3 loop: CSVDTDSYGYTF. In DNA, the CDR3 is TGCAGCGTTGACACGGACAGCTATGGCTACACCTTC. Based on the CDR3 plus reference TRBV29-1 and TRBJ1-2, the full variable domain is SAVISQKPSRDICQRGTSLTIQCQVDSQVTMMFWYRQQPGQSLTLIATANQGSEATYESGFVIDKFPISRPNLTFSTLTVSNMSPEDSSIYLCSVDTDSYGYTFGSGTRLTVV.

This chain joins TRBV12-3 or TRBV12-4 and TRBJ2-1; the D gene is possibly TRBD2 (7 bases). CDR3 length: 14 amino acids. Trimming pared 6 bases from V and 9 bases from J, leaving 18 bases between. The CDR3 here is CASSRTGGGSEQFF. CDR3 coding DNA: TGTGCCAGCAGCCGAACGGGGGGCGGCAGTGAGCAGTTCTTC.

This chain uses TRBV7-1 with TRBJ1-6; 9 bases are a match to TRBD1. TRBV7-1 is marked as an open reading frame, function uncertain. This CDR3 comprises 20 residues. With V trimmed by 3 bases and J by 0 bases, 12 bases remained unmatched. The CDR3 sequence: CASSSSGTGIFYSYNSPLHF. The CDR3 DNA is TGTGCCAGCAGCTCCTCCGGGACAGGGATTTTTTACTCCTATAATTCACCCCTCCACTTT.